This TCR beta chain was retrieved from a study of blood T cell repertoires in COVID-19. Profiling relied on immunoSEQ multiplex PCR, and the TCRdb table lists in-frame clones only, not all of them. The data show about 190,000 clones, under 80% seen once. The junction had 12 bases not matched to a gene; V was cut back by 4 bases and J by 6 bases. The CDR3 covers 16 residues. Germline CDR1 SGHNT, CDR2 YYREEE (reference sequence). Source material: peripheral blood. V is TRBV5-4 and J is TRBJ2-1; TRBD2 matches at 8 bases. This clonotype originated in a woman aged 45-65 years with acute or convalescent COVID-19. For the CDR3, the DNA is TGTGCCAGCAGCGTCTACGGGAGGGCCTCATTCAATGAGCAGTTCTTC. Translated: CASSVYGRASFNEQFF. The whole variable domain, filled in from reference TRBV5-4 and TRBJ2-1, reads ETGVTQSPTHLIKTRGQQVTLRCSSQSGHNTVSWYQQALGQGPQFIFQYYREEENGRGNFPPRFSGLQFPNYSSELNVNALELDDSALYLCASSVYGRASFNEQFFGPGTRLTVL.